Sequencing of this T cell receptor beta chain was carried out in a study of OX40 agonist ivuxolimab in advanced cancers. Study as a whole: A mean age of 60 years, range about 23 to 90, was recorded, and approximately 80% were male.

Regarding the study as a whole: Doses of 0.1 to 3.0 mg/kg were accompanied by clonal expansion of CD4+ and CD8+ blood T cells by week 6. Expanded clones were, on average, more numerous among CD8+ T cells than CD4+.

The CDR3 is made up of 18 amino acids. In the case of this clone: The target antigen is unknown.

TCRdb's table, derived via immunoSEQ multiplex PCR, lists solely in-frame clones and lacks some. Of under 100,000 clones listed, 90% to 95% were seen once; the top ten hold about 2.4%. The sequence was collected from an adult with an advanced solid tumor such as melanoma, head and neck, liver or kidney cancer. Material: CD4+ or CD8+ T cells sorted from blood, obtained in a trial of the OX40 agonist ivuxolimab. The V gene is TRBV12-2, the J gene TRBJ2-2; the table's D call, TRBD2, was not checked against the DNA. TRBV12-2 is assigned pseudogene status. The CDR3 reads CASRLELAGGKYTGELFF. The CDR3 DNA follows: TGTGCAAGTCGCTTAGAACTAGCGGGAGGAAAGTACACCGGGGAGCTGTTTTTT.